The 30 T cell receptor beta chains below were found in one sample sequenced in a study of T cells in Graves' hyperthyroidism and ophthalmopathy (dated by TCRdb to between 2018 and 2021). The library was made by multiplex PCR. These reads were obtained on an Illumina HiSeq 2000. TCR beta CDR3 regions were amplified from RNA transcripts. The TCR CDR3 was subjected to a first round of RT-PCR using the HTBI primer set and the Qiagen OneStep RT-PCR kit. The raw public reads went through TCRdb reprocessing: fastp at Q25, MiXCR clone calling, in-frame beta chains kept. Rows matching on CDR3 protein sequence are summarized as one entry with the most common DNA and genes. This sample is represented by 150,000 or so distinct CDR3 sequences; 22% of them were singletons. The ten most abundant clones make up roughly 73% of the sample. Source material: blood. These receptors all come from a woman aged 45-60 years with Graves' hyperthyroidism that later progressed to Graves' ophthalmopathy.

This clonotype has ten or more counts. The chain recombines TRBV7-8 with TRBJ2-3, with 12 bases matching TRBD2. The CDR3 covers 19 residues. V shed 5 bases, J shed 6 bases, and the junction held 18 bases outside the gene matches. Germline CDR1 is SGHVS and CDR2 is FQNEAQ. As DNA, the CDR3 is TGTGCCAGCAGCCGCCTTCAGGGCCTAGCGGGAGGGCCATCGGATACGCAGTATTTT. Its protein product is CASSRLQGLAGGPSDTQYF.

On this clonotype itself: The junction departs from the called germline gene at one end, perhaps through a read error. The chain carries TRBV7-7 and TRBJ2-5, with unresolved D. This CDR3 has 14 residues. CDR1 is SSHAT and CDR2 is FNYEAQ in the germline V gene (reference sequence). CDR3 nucleotide sequence: TGTGCTAGCAGCCCAGTAGGCACCCAAGAGACCCAGTACTTC. Protein product: CASSPVGTQETQYF.

The chain is built from TRBV5-4 and TRBJ2-2, with D hard to call. The CDR3 covers 13 residues. Trimming pared 4 bases from V and 6 bases from J, leaving 10 bases between. Germline assignment: CDR1 SGHNT and CDR2 YYREEE (reference sequence). CDR3 region: CASSLEPSGELFF. The CDR3 nucleotides read TGTGCCAGCAGCCTAGAACCATCCGGGGAGCTGTTTTTT.

As concerns this clonotype: A read error may explain this, as a much larger clone is one base away. This chain joins TRBV12-3 or TRBV12-4 and TRBJ1-2; 9 nucleotides agree with TRBD1. V shed 3 bases, J shed 2 bases, and the junction held 13 bases outside the gene matches. CDR3 length: 18 amino acids. The CDR3 spells CASSFSHSGDRDNYGYTF. The CDR3 bases are TGTGCCAGCAGTTTCTCCCATTCCGGGGACAGGGACAACTATGGCTACACCTTC.

The CDR3 DNA sequence: TGTGCCATCAGACCTGGACAGGGTCTAGAGGAGCAGTACTTC. It encodes CAIRPGQGLEEQYF. The chain is built from TRBV10-3 and TRBJ2-7; 8 nucleotides match TRBD1. The CDR3 spans 14 residues. The V segment lost 6 bases and the J segment 7 bases; nucleotides outside the gene matches: 11. Germline V lookup: CDR1 ENHRY, CDR2 SYGVKD.

This clonotype was observed many times. V is TRBV11-2 and J is TRBJ1-2; no definite D call. The germline gives CDR1 SGHAT, CDR2 FQNNGV. CDR3 length: 12 residues. The V gene lost 3 bases and the J gene lost 5 bases, with 7 bases spanning the gap. The CDR3 DNA reads TGTGCCAGCAGCTTCGAGGGATATGGCTACACCTTC. Translated, it gives CASSFEGYGYTF.

In its sample, this clonotype was seen a few times. This chain connects TRBV28 to TRBJ2-5, with D perhaps matching TRBD1 (6 bases). The V gene lost 6 bases and the J gene lost 1 base, with 12 bases spanning the gap. Germline V gives CDR1 MDHEN, CDR2 SYDVKM. The CDR3 covers 14 residues. CDR3 nucleotide sequence: TGTGCCAGCAGCCCGGCGACAGGCCAAGAGACCCAGTACTTC. It is translated as CASSPATGQETQYF.

The rearrangement links TRBV9 to TRBJ2-3; 8 bases match TRBD2. The CDR3 spans 15 residues. Germline values: CDR1 SGDLS, CDR2 YYNGEE. V trimming: 4 bases; J trimming: 6 bases; junction bases outside the gene matches: 10. This CDR3 reads CASSSIRGGRDTQYF. CDR3 in DNA: TGTGCCAGCAGCTCCATCCGGGGGGGCCGGGATACGCAGTATTTT.

This clonotype was observed at least ten times. V gene TRBV28 combines with J gene TRBJ1-5; TRBD1 might be the D (5 bases). The CDR3 is made up of 14 amino acids. V lost 2 bases and J lost 9, with 14 bases in between. Germline-derived CDR1 and CDR2 are MDHEN and SYDVKM. The CDR3 DNA is TGTGCCAGCAGTTTAGGCGGGGCCGGGTCGCCCCAGCATTTT. This encodes CASSLGGAGSPQHF.

The chain uses TRBV20-1 and TRBJ2-7; D is unclear. The CDR3 has 15 amino acids. V lost 0 bases and J 4 bases, leaving 16 bases between the germline ends. The germline gives CDR1 DFQATT, CDR2 SNEGSKA (reference sequence). Here the CDR3 reads CSARDLRTDLYEQYF. The CDR3, as DNA: TGCAGTGCTAGAGATCTAAGGACCGACCTTTACGAGCAGTACTTC.

This clonotype was seen only a few times. The chain carries TRBV2 and TRBJ2-3; TRBD1 might be the D (6 bases). This CDR3 spans 13 amino acids. The germline CDR1 and CDR2 sequences are SNHLY and FYNNEI. V gave up 4 bases and J gave up 2 bases, with 7 bases separating them. The CDR3 coding sequence is TGTGCCAGCAGTGGGGACATCACAGATACGCAGTATTTT. It specifies CASSGDITDTQYF.

This clonotype was detected a few times. The chain carries TRBV3-1 and TRBJ2-7; D might be TRBD2 (6 bases). The CDR3 has 14 amino acids. CDR1 is LGHDT and CDR2 is YNNKEL in the germline V gene (reference sequence). V was pared by 1 base and J by 3 bases, with 10 bases between. CDR3 region: CASSQVSSVYEQYF. CDR3 nucleotides: TGTGCCAGCAGCCAAGTGTCTAGCGTCTACGAGCAGTACTTC.

This clonotype was found many times. This chain links TRBV28 with TRBJ2-2, with 9 bases aligning to TRBD2. The junction had 5 bases not matched to a gene; V was cut back by 7 bases and J by 5 bases. CDR3 length: 14 residues. CDR1 MDHEN and CDR2 SYDVKM come from the germline V gene. CDR3 in amino acids: CASKAGGLTGELFF. The CDR3 bases are TGTGCCAGCAAGGCGGGAGGGCTTACCGGGGAGCTGTTTTTT.

The table lists this clonotype with many counts. The chain links TRBV7-2 to TRBJ2-7, with D hard to call. V lost 5 bases, J lost 3 bases, and 5 bases lay in between. The CDR3 is 11 residues long. Germline V gene data show CDR1 as SGHTA and CDR2 as FQGNSA. CDR3 residues: CASSALYEQYF. DNA of the CDR3: TGTGCCAGCAGCGCCCTCTACGAGCAGTACTTC.

The chain carries TRBV12-3 or TRBV12-4 and TRBJ1-1; a weak D match, TRBD1 (5 bases). Deletions cut 6 bases from V and 9 bases from J, with 11 bases between. The length of the CDR3 is 11 residues. CDR3 sequence: CASSLRVQAFF. The CDR3 DNA reads as TGTGCCAGCAGCCTCAGGGTTCAAGCTTTCTTT.

A single count supports this clonotype. V usage is TRBV28 and J usage is TRBJ2-7; D remains unclear. Trimming cost V 5 bases and J 2 bases, with 7 bases left between them. The germline gives CDR1 MDHEN, CDR2 SYDVKM. CDR3 length: 12 residues. This chain's CDR3 is CASSPPTYEQYV. The CDR3, as DNA: TGTGCCAGCAGTCCCCCTACCTACGAGCAGTACGTC.

This clonotype was picked up many times. This rearrangement joins TRBV20-1 to TRBJ2-3; D assignment may be TRBD1 or TRBD2 (7 bases each). CDR3 length: 15 residues. Trimming shortened V by 5 bases and J by 2 bases, and 17 bases separated the two germline ends. Germline assignment: CDR1 DFQATT and CDR2 SNEGSKA (reference sequence). The CDR3 protein is CSAGSRGGPTDTQYF. CDR3 DNA sequence: TGCAGTGCTGGCTCCAGGGGGGGGCCCACAGATACGCAGTATTTT.

The chain combines TRBV6-1 with TRBJ2-7; tentative D call: TRBD2 (6 bases). Trimming removed 7 bases from V and 0 bases from J, with 16 bases in between. Germline V gene data show CDR1 as MNHNS and CDR2 as SASEGT. The CDR3 spans 15 residues. The CDR3 sequence: CASIGRRGSSYEQYF. The CDR3 bases are TGTGCCAGCATAGGTAGGCGGGGTAGCTCCTACGAGCAGTACTTC.

This clonotype was detected ten times or more. The DNA for the CDR3 is TGTGCCAGCAGTAATGGACAGACCACCGGGGAGCTGTTTTTT. Protein: CASSNGQTTGELFF. The chain links TRBV3-1 to TRBJ2-2; possibly TRBD1 for D (6 bases). V lost 6 bases and J lost 4, with 12 bases in between. There are 14 residues in the CDR3. The germline CDR1 and CDR2 sequences are LGHDT and YNNKEL (reference sequence).

This clonotype was recorded once. The V call is TRBV5-1, the J call TRBJ2-7; D possibly corresponds to TRBD1 (5 bases). V was trimmed by 0 bases and J by 1 base, leaving 14 bases between them. CDR1 and CDR2 (germline): SGHRS, YFSETQ. The CDR3 consists of 16 residues. This CDR3 is CASSLGGRAHSYEQYF. The CDR3 DNA sequence: TGCGCCAGCAGCTTGGGAGGCAGGGCGCATTCCTACGAGCAGTACTTC.

This clonotype has a count of ten or more. V gene TRBV30 combines with J gene TRBJ2-5; possibly TRBD2 for D (5 bases). V was trimmed by 5 bases and J by 5 bases, leaving 15 bases between them. Germline loops: CDR1 GTSNPN, CDR2 SVGIG (reference sequence). The CDR3 loop spans 13 amino acids. The CDR3 spells CAWDKNRGETQYF. The CDR3 DNA reads as TGTGCCTGGGACAAAAACCGAGGGGAGACCCAGTACTTC.

This clonotype was found a few times. V is TRBV6-1 and J is TRBJ2-2; D is uncertain. Germline CDR1 is MNHNS and CDR2 is SASEGT. V was cut by 6 bases and J by 4 bases, with 18 bases left in between. The CDR3 has 16 residues. The CDR3 here is CASSTRGEIGTGELFF. CDR3 in DNA: TGTGCCAGCAGCACCCGCGGCGAGATCGGCACCGGGGAGCTGTTTTTT.

This clonotype was observed a handful of times. The V and J genes are TRBV5-1 and TRBJ2-1, with unresolved D. Germline loops: CDR1 SGHRS, CDR2 YFSETQ. V lost 0 bases, J lost 8 bases, and 6 bases lay in between. The CDR3 runs 12 residues. The CDR3: CASSLEDDEQFF. The CDR3 DNA follows: TGCGCCAGCAGCTTGGAGGACGATGAGCAGTTCTTC.

This clonotype was seen a handful of times. The chain employs TRBV2 and TRBJ1-4; maybe TRBD1 (6 bases). The germline V gene has CDR1 SNHLY and CDR2 FYNNEI. There are 15 residues in the CDR3. Trimming removed 3 bases from V and 6 bases from J, with 14 bases in between. CDR3: CASSDWSRGDEKLFF. The DNA for the CDR3 is TGTGCCAGCAGTGACTGGTCGAGGGGGGATGAAAAACTGTTTTTT.

The CDR3 nucleotides are TGTGCCAGCAGCTTCGACAGGAAGGGGGATACGCAGTATTTT. Its translation is CASSFDRKGDTQYF. The chain joins TRBV28 to TRBJ2-3, with a tentative D call TRBD1 (6 bases). The CDR3 has 14 amino acids. Trimming pared 6 bases from V and 6 bases from J, leaving 16 bases between. Looked up from germline, CDR1 is MDHEN and CDR2 is SYDVKM.

This clonotype has a handful of counts. The chain carries TRBV20-1 and TRBJ1-4, with 9 bases lining up with TRBD1. Germline CDR1 DFQATT, CDR2 SNEGSKA (reference sequence). This CDR3 is built from 17 residues. V shed 3 bases, J shed 0 bases, and the junction held 8 bases outside the gene matches. The CDR3 DNA follows: TGCAGTGCTAGTTCAACAGGGGGCACCGCAACTAATGAAAAACTGTTTTTT. It yields the protein CSASSTGGTATNEKLFF.

J is TRBJ2-4 and V is TRBV2; D gene uncertain. Trimming cost V 2 bases and J 0 bases, with 5 bases left between them. The CDR3 has 14 amino acids. Germline V gene sequence: CDR1 SNHLY, CDR2 FYNNEI. The CDR3 sequence is CASSETLAKNIQYF. CDR3 in DNA: TGTGCCAGCAGTGAAACTTTAGCCAAAAACATTCAGTACTTC. Together with reference TRBV2 and TRBJ2-4, the CDR3 gives the full variable domain: EPEVTQTPSHQVTQMGQEVILRCVPISNHLYFYWYRQILGQKVEFLVSFYNNEISEKSEIFDDQFSVERPDGSNFTLKIRSTKLEDSAMYFCASSETLAKNIQYFGAGTRLSVL.

This clonotype was counted many times. This chain links TRBV7-2 with TRBJ2-5, with unresolved D. The CDR3 loop spans 11 amino acids. Trimming pared 4 bases from V and 5 bases from J, leaving 5 bases between. Germline CDR1 reads SGHTA; CDR2 reads FQGNSA. As DNA, the CDR3 is TGTGCCAGCAGCTCAAAGGAGACCCAGTACTTC. Amino acids: CASSSKETQYF.

This clonotype appeared a few times. This sequence joins TRBV12-3 or TRBV12-4 and TRBJ1-6, with D unresolved. V lost 6 bases and J lost 9, with 9 bases in between. CDR3 length: 12 residues. Here the CDR3 DNA reads TGTGCCAGCAGCCGGCATAGTTCACCCCTCCACTTT. Its protein product is CASSRHSSPLHF.

Ten or more counts support this clonotype. This sequence joins TRBV2 and TRBJ2-2, with 12 bases lining up with TRBD2. Germline V gives CDR1 SNHLY, CDR2 FYNNEI. J was trimmed by 7 bases and V by 7 bases; bases with no gene match: 4. CDR3 length: 14 residues. The CDR3 sequence: CASTSGLAGGELFF. The CDR3 bases are TGTGCCAGCACTTCGGGACTAGCGGGCGGGGAGCTGTTTTTT.